Detailed here is one T cell receptor (beta chain). Its target is not known. These data belong to a study of PD-L1 blockade in urothelial cancer. Overall study context: Blood was tested 3 weeks (second dose) and 6 weeks into treatment. General study results and limits: Below-median pretreatment blood TCR clonality was associated with improved progression-free and overall survival.

Each PCR reaction had synthetic TCR analog templates spiked into it. The table came from immunoSEQ multiplex PCR; TCRdb's copy has only in-frame clones and leaves some out. The table has some 30,000 clones, 80% to 90% seen once. Source: PBMCs, taken around atezolizumab (anti-PD-L1) treatment. This receptor was taken from a man aged 45-65 years with urothelial cancer.

The CDR3 here is CASSLVFSGADEQFF. CDR3 coding DNA: TGCGCCAGCAGCTTGGTGTTCTCGGGAGCGGATGAGCAGTTCTTC. The chain combines TRBV5-1 with TRBJ2-1; possibly TRBD2 for D (6 bases). The V gene's germline CDR1 is SGHRS and CDR2 YFSETQ. There are 15 residues in the CDR3. The ends were cut back, 0 bases at V and 8 bases at J, with 15 bases in the middle.